Each of the 10 T cell receptor beta chains below was sequenced from the same sample in a study of T cell changes during pregnancy in multiple sclerosis. Assay used: immunoSEQ multiplex PCR; TCRdb lists only in-frame clones, some missing. The sample lists 50,000 to 65,000 clones, over 85% occurring once. Sequences were derived from CD8+ T cells from peripheral blood mononuclear cells, sampled in the second trimester of pregnancy. These receptors were taken from a female donor with multiple sclerosis, enrolled in a pregnancy study.

The chain uses TRBV7-9 and TRBJ2-7; D is uncertain. Germline assignment: CDR1 SEHNR and CDR2 FQNEAQ (reference sequence). The V gene lost 5 bases and the J gene lost 2 bases, with 16 bases spanning the gap. This CDR3 has 15 amino acids. The CDR3, as DNA: TGTGCCAGCAGCCCCATATTGGGTAGCACCTACGAGCAGTACTTC. This gives the protein CASSPILGSTYEQYF.

The chain combines TRBV13 with TRBJ2-7; TRBD2 matches at 7 bases. J was trimmed by 2 bases and V by 0 bases; bases with no gene match: 1. Germline V gene lookup returns CDR1 PRHDT and CDR2 FYEKMQ (reference sequence). The CDR3 sequence is 14 residues long. The CDR3 is CASSLGGRPYEQYF. CDR3 in DNA: TGTGCCAGCAGCTTAGGCGGGAGGCCCTACGAGCAGTACTTC.

This chain links TRBV7-2 with TRBJ2-1, with 10 bases aligning to TRBD2. With 5 bases clipped from V and 3 bases from J, the junction kept 7 bases outside the gene matches. Germline V lookup: CDR1 SGHTA, CDR2 FQGNSA. The CDR3 is 16 residues long. The CDR3: CASSLQLAGSYNEQFF. The CDR3 DNA reads TGTGCCAGCAGCCTGCAACTAGCGGGAAGCTACAATGAGCAGTTCTTC.

Only a few counts were recorded for this clone. The chain employs TRBV7-9 and TRBJ1-1; D remains ambiguous. Germline V gives CDR1 SEHNR, CDR2 FQNEAQ (reference sequence). V was shortened by 5 bases and J by 1 base, with 5 bases between the two germline ends. The CDR3 covers 12 residues. The DNA of the CDR3 is TGTGCCAGCAGCCCAGAGAACACTGAAGCTTTCTTT. Protein sequence: CASSPENTEAFF.

This sequence joins TRBV11-2 and TRBJ2-5, with TRBD1 matching 8 bases. V shed 5 bases and J 1 base; nucleotides not matched to a gene: 9. Germline V gives CDR1 SGHAT, CDR2 FQNNGV. This CDR3 is 16 amino acids long. The CDR3 nucleotides are TGTGCCAGCAGCCGTCCCGGGGACAGGCGCCAAGAGACCCAGTACTTC. Translation gives CASSRPGDRRQETQYF.

The CDR3 here is CASSLGNRGGETQYF. CDR3 nucleotide sequence: TGTGCCAGCAGCTTAGGAAACAGGGGCGGGGAGACCCAGTACTTC. J is TRBJ2-5 and V is TRBV11-2; 7 nucleotides align to TRBD1. The CDR3 covers 15 residues. Losses at the gene ends were 1 base for V and 5 bases for J; bases not matched to a gene: 7. Germline-derived CDR1 and CDR2 are SGHAT and FQNNGV.

This sequence joins TRBV5-4 and TRBJ2-1, with D possibly matching TRBD2 (6 bases). Germline lookup yields CDR1 SGHNT and CDR2 YYREEE (reference sequence). The V end lost 2 bases, the J end lost 3 bases, and 9 bases lay between the germline ends. The CDR3 extends over 14 amino acids. The CDR3 here is CASSFGGNYNEQFF. The DNA for the CDR3 is TGTGCCAGCAGCTTCGGCGGGAACTACAATGAGCAGTTCTTC.

The chain links TRBV28 to TRBJ2-5, with D perhaps TRBD1 (5 bases). The CDR3 consists of 14 residues. From germline, CDR1 is MDHEN and CDR2 SYDVKM. V dropped 7 bases and J dropped 4 bases, with 16 bases sitting between them. The CDR3 DNA reads as TGTGCCAGCACCCTTTTCAGGGTGGGAGAGACCCAGTACTTC. Its protein is CASTLFRVGETQYF.

The CDR3 here is CASSFGTGVHEQYF. CDR3 coding DNA: TGTGCCAGCAGCTTCGGGACAGGGGTCCACGAGCAGTACTTC. J is TRBJ2-7 and V is TRBV13; 10 nucleotides line up with TRBD1. Germline-derived CDR1 and CDR2 are PRHDT and FYEKMQ (reference sequence). The CDR3 sequence is 14 residues long. V dropped 3 bases and J dropped 5; count of bases not matched to a gene: 4. Using reference TRBV13 and TRBJ2-7 for the parts outside the CDR3, the full variable domain is AAGVIQSPRHLIKEKRETATLKCYPIPRHDTVYWYQQGPGQDPQFLISFYEKMQSDKGSIPDRFSAQQFSDYHSELNMSSLELGDSALYFCASSFGTGVHEQYFGPGTRLTVT.

This rearrangement joins TRBV27 to TRBJ2-3, with 8 bases identical to TRBD2. CDR3 length: 18 residues. The germline gives CDR1 MNHEY, CDR2 SMNVEV (reference sequence). V shed 1 base and J 5 bases; nucleotides not matched to a gene: 14. The CDR3 protein is CASSLYPPSTSGIDTQYF. The CDR3 DNA follows: TGTGCCAGCAGTTTATACCCCCCCTCCACTAGCGGCATAGATACGCAGTATTTT.